Presented here are 18 T cell receptor beta chains from one specimen sequenced in a study of cytomegalovirus exposure and HLA in healthy donors. The PCR used 60 Vbeta and 13 Jbeta primers. The protocol was immunoSEQ multiplex PCR, while the TCRdb copy is restricted to in-frame clones and leaves out a portion. This sample has 150,000 to 200,000 clones, with approximately 84% found just once. Sequenced sample: PBMCs. These receptors all stem from a boy aged 5-17 years in good health and CMV-seronegative.

This chain links TRBV7-2 with TRBJ2-1; D not resolved. Per the germline V gene, CDR1 is SGHTA and CDR2 is FQGNSA. V lost 5 bases and J 5 bases, leaving 13 bases between the germline ends. The CDR3 has 14 amino acids. CDR3 bases: TGTGCCAGCAGCCCAACTCGCGCCCACAATGAGCAGTTCTTC. Translated: CASSPTRAHNEQFF.

V gene TRBV29-1 combines with J gene TRBJ1-1; D possibly corresponds to TRBD1 (5 bases). V was pared by 6 bases and J by 0 bases, with 14 bases between. This CDR3 is built from 14 residues. Germline CDR1 reads SQVTM; CDR2 reads ANQGSEA. In DNA, the CDR3 is TGCAGCGTCCTCCTGGGGGGGGTGAACACTGAAGCTTTCTTT. It codes for CSVLLGGVNTEAFF.

A few counts support this clone. The rearrangement joins TRBV18 to TRBJ1-4; 7 bases align to TRBD1. This CDR3 is built from 13 residues. Trimming cost V 11 bases and J 3 bases; bases outside gene matches: 6. Germline CDR1 is KGHSH and CDR2 is LQKENI. In DNA, the CDR3 is TGTGCCGGAAGGGACAGAGCTAATGAAAAACTGTTTTTT. This translates into CAGRDRANEKLFF.

The sample holds a few counts of this clone. The CDR3 spells CASSSFGTMNTEAFF. The CDR3 DNA is TGCGCCAGCTCAAGCTTCGGTACCATGAACACTGAAGCTTTCTTT. The rearrangement links TRBV10-1 to TRBJ1-1; D uncertain. CDR3 length: 15 residues. The V gene lost 8 bases and the J gene lost 0 bases, with 16 bases spanning the gap. In germline, CDR1 is WNHNN, CDR2 SYGVQD (reference sequence).

The chain is built from TRBV25-1 and TRBJ1-2, with D tentatively TRBD1 (5 bases). Germline CDR1 and CDR2: MGHDK and SYGVNS. Trimming cost V 7 bases and J 5 bases, with 14 bases left between them. The CDR3 extends over 13 amino acids. CDR3 protein: CASTAGSGYGYTF. The CDR3 nucleotides read TGTGCCAGCACGGCCGGGTCAGGGTATGGCTACACCTTC.

The chain employs TRBV28 and TRBJ1-1, with D perhaps TRBD1 (6 bases). V was shortened by 4 bases and J by 1 base, with 19 bases between the two germline ends. The V gene's germline CDR1 is MDHEN and CDR2 SYDVKM. The CDR3 is made up of 17 amino acids. The CDR3 region has the DNA TGTGCCAGCAGTTCCATGGGGGCTCTGAGGGAGAACACTGAAGCTTTCTTT. Residues: CASSSMGALRENTEAFF.

Comment on this clone: The junction and the germline gene differ at one end; a read error may be behind it. J is TRBJ1-1 and V is TRBV13; weak D call: TRBD1 (5 bases). This CDR3 region has 16 residues. The germline V gene has CDR1 PRHDT and CDR2 FYEKMQ (reference sequence). The CDR3 reads CASTLPPFGGGTEAFF. The CDR3 bases are TGTGCCAGCACCTTACCTCCTTTCGGGGGTGGCACTGAAGCTTTCTTT.

V gene TRBV27 combines with J gene TRBJ2-5; D unresolved. The CDR3 contains 14 residues. Trimming cost V 2 bases and J 5 bases, with 12 bases left between them. CDR1 and CDR2 from the germline V gene are MNHEY and SMNVEV (reference sequence). The CDR3 DNA is TGTGCCAGCAGTTTACGAGGTTTAAGGGAGACCCAGTACTTC. Amino acids: CASSLRGLRETQYF.

This chain links TRBV2 with TRBJ1-2, with TRBD1 as a possible D gene (6 bases). V was shortened by 6 bases and J by 8 bases, with 13 bases between the two germline ends. Germline V lookup: CDR1 SNHLY, CDR2 FYNNEI. The CDR3 covers 12 residues. The CDR3: CASRQGEWGYTF. The CDR3 DNA reads TGTGCCAGCAGACAGGGAGAGTGGGGCTACACCTTC. The variable domain in full, completed from reference TRBV2 and TRBJ1-2, reads EPEVTQTPSHQVTQMGQEVILRCVPISNHLYFYWYRQILGQKVEFLVSFYNNEISEKSEIFDDQFSVERPDGSNFTLKIRSTKLEDSAMYFCASRQGEWGYTFGSGTRLTVV.

The chain links TRBV4-2 to TRBJ2-7; the match to TRBD2 covers 8 bases. The CDR3 totals 18 residues. With 0 bases clipped from V and 1 base from J, the junction kept 11 bases outside the gene matches. CDR1 and CDR2 (germline): LGHNA, YNFKEQ. The CDR3 nucleotides read TGTGCCAGCAGCCAAGATCTGGCCGAGACTAGCGTATCCTACGAGCAGTACTTC. This codes for CASSQDLAETSVSYEQYF.

The V gene is TRBV7-9, the J gene TRBJ2-1, with D maybe TRBD2 (6 bases). V lost 2 bases to trimming and J lost 5 bases, with 13 bases between them. The germline gives CDR1 SEHNR, CDR2 FQNEAQ (reference sequence). The CDR3 sequence is 15 residues long. The CDR3 bases are TGTGCCAGCAGCTTACCTGGGAGGACTAACAATGAGCAGTTCTTC. This codes for CASSLPGRTNNEQFF. The variable domain in full, completed from reference TRBV7-9 and TRBJ2-1, reads DTGVSQNPRHKITKRGQNVTFRCDPISEHNRLYWYRQTLGQGPEFLTYFQNEAQLEKSRLLSDRFSAERPKGSFSTLEIQRTEQGDSAMYLCASSLPGRTNNEQFFGPGTRLTVL.

The chain recombines TRBV5-4 with TRBJ1-2; 10 bases line up with TRBD1. The germline gives CDR1 SGHNT, CDR2 YYREEE (reference sequence). The CDR3 sequence is 15 residues long. The junction had 6 bases not matched to a gene; V was cut back by 3 bases and J by 4 bases. CDR3 residues: CASSSGQGLGYGYTF. The DNA for the CDR3 is TGTGCCAGCAGCTCGGGACAGGGGCTTGGCTATGGCTACACCTTC.

This clone has just a few counts. One end of the junction fails to match germline, which may point to a read error. Written as DNA, the CDR3 is TGTGCCAGCAGTAAGCTAGCGGGAGGATCCTCCGAGCAGTACTTC. Protein: CASSKLAGGSSEQYF. The chain links TRBV6-6 to TRBJ2-7, with 11 bases aligning to TRBD2. This CDR3 is 15 amino acids long. Germline V gene data show CDR1 as MNHNY and CDR2 as SVGAGI (reference sequence).

V usage is TRBV10-3 and J usage is TRBJ2-1, with TRBD2 matching 7 bases. CDR3 length equals 13 residues. The trim removed 8 bases at V and 3 bases at J, leaving 4 bases unmatched. Per germline, CDR1 ENHRY and CDR2 SYGVKD. The CDR3 DNA reads TGTGCCATCCTAGCGGAACTCTACAATGAGCAGTTCTTC. Amino acid sequence: CAILAELYNEQFF.

The rearrangement uses TRBV13 and TRBJ2-2; a weak D match, TRBD2 (6 bases). CDR1 PRHDT and CDR2 FYEKMQ come from the germline V gene (reference sequence). This CDR3 spans 16 amino acids. Trimming took off 5 bases at V and 8 bases at J, with 21 bases between the two ends. CDR3 residues: CASSQYGGSLPGELFF. Written as DNA, the CDR3 is TGTGCCAGCAGCCAATACGGGGGTTCCCTCCCGGGGGAGCTGTTTTTT.

Notes on this clone: The same CDR3 is also encoded by other DNA sequences in this sample. J is TRBJ2-1 and V is TRBV30, with 15 bases fitting TRBD2. In germline, CDR1 is GTSNPN, CDR2 SVGIG (reference sequence). V shed 5 bases and J 5 bases; nucleotides not matched to a gene: 19. The CDR3 totals 20 residues. CDR3 DNA: TGTGCCTGGGCGGGACTAGCGGGAGGAATCTGGGCTCTTTTCAACAATGAGCAGTTCTTC. This codes for CAWAGLAGGIWALFNNEQFF.

The chain is built from TRBV30 and TRBJ1-2; the match to TRBD1 covers 7 bases. The V and J ends lost 1 base and 6 bases, in that order; junction bases with no gene match: 5. The germline gives CDR1 GTSNPN, CDR2 SVGIG (reference sequence). The CDR3 covers 13 residues. This CDR3 reads CAWSENRGHGYTF. Here the CDR3 DNA reads TGTGCCTGGAGTGAGAACAGGGGCCATGGCTACACCTTC.

This clone was seen only once. The rearrangement links TRBV10-3 to TRBJ2-7; 7 bases line up with TRBD2. The junction had 5 bases not matched to a gene; V was cut back by 6 bases and J by 3 bases. There are 13 residues in the CDR3. From germline, CDR1 is ENHRY and CDR2 SYGVKD. The chain's CDR3 is CAIRLALNYEQYF. The DNA of the CDR3 is TGTGCCATCAGACTAGCGCTGAACTACGAGCAGTACTTC.